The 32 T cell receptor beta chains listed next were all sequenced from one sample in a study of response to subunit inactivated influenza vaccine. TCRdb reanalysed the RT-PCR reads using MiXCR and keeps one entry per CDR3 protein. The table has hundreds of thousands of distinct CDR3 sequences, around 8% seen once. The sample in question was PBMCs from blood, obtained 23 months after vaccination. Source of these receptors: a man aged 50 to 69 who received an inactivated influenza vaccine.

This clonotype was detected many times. The CDR3 nucleotides are TGCAGTGTCCCGAAGGCGGGAGTAGAGACCCAGTACTTC. Its translation: CSVPKAGVETQYF. This rearrangement joins TRBV20-1 to TRBJ2-5, with 7 bases matching TRBD2. CDR1 and CDR2 (germline): DFQATT, SNEGSKA (reference sequence). CDR3 length: 13 residues. The trim removed 7 bases at V and 4 bases at J, leaving 9 bases unmatched.

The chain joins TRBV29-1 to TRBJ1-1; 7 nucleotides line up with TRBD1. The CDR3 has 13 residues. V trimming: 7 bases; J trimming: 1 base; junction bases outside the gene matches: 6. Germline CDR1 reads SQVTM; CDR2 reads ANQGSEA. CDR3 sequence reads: CSGWGTANTEAFF. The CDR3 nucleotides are TGCAGCGGGTGGGGGACAGCGAACACTGAAGCTTTCTTT.

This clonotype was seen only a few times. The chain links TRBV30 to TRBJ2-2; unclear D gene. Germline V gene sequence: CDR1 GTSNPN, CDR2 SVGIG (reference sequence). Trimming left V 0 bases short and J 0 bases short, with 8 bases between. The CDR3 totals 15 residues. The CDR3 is CAWSVSGPNTGELFF. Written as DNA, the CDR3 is TGTGCCTGGAGTGTCTCTGGACCGAACACCGGGGAGCTGTTTTTT.

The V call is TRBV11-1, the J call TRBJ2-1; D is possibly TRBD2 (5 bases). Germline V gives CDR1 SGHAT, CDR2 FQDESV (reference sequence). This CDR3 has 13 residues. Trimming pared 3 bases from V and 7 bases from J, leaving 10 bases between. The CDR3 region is CASSFALANEQFF. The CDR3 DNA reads TGTGCCAGCAGCTTTGCCCTAGCAAATGAGCAGTTCTTC.

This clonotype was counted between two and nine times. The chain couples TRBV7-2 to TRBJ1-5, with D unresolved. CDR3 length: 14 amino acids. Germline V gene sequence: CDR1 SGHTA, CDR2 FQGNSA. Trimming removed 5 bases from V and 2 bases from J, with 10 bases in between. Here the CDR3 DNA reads TGTGCCAGCAGCCAAAGGTTGGGCAATCAGCCCCAGCATTTT. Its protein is CASSQRLGNQPQHF. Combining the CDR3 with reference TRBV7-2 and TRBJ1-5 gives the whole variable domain GAGVSQSPSNKVTEKGKDVELRCDPISGHTALYWYRQSLGQGLEFLIYFQGNSAPDKSGLPSDRFSAERTGGSVSTLTIQRTQQEDSAVYLCASSQRLGNQPQHFGDGTRLSIL.

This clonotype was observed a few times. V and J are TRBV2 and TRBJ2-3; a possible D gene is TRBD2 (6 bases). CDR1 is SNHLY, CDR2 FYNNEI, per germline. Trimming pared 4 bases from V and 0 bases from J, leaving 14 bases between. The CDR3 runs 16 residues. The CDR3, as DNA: TGTGCCAGCAGTGGAGCACTAGCCTGGAGCACAGATACGCAGTATTTT. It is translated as CASSGALAWSTDTQYF.

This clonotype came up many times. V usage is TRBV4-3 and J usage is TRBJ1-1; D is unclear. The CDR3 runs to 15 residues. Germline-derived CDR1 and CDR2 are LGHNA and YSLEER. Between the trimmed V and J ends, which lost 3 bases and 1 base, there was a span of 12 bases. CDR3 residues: CASSHVNAWNTEAFF. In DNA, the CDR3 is TGCGCCAGCAGCCACGTCAACGCTTGGAACACTGAAGCTTTCTTT.

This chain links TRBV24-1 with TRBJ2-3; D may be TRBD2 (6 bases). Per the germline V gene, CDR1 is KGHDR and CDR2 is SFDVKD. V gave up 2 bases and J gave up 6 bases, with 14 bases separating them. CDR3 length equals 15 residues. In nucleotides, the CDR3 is TGTGCCACCAGTGATTCTGGGGGAGGTTGGGATACGCAGTATTTT. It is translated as CATSDSGGGWDTQYF.

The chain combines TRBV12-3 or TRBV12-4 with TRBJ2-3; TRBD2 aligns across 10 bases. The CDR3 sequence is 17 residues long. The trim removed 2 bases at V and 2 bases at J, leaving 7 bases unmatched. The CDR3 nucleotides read TGTGCCAGCAGTTTAACTAGCGGGAATGGATTCACAGATACGCAGTATTTT. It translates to CASSLTSGNGFTDTQYF.

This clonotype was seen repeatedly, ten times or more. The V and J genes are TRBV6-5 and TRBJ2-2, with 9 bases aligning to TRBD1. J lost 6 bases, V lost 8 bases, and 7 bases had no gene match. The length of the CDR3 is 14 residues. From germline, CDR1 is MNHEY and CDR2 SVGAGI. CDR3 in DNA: TGTGCCAGCTGGGACAGGGCAAGGGCCGGGGAGCTGTTTTTT. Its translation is CASWDRARAGELFF.

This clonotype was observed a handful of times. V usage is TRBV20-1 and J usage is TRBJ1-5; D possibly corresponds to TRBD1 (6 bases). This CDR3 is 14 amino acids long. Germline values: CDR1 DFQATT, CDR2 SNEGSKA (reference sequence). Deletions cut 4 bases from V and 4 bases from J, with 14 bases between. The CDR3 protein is CSATEGGRNQPQHF. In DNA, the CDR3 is TGCAGTGCTACAGAAGGGGGGCGGAATCAGCCCCAGCATTTT.

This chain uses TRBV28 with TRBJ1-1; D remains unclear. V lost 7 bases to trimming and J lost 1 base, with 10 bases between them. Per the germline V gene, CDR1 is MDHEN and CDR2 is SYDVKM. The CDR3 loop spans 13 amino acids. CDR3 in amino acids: CASTIPPNTEAFF. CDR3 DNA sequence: TGTGCCAGCACCATCCCCCCGAACACTGAAGCTTTCTTT.

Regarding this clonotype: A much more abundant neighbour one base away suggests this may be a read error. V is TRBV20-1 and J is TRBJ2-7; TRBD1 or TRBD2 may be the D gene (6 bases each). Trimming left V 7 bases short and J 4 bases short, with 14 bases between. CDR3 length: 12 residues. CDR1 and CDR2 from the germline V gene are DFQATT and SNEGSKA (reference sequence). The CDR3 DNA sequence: TGCAGTGGGGGGGCTAGCGTGTACGAGCAGTACTTC. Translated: CSGGASVYEQYF.

The CDR3 loop is CAAGQNNSPLHF. The DNA of the CDR3 is TGTGCCGCAGGACAGAATAATTCACCCCTCCACTTT. The chain links TRBV10-3 to TRBJ1-6, with TRBD1 as a possible D gene (6 bases). Germline values: CDR1 ENHRY, CDR2 SYGVKD. CDR3 size: 12 residues. V was pared by 11 bases and J by 5 bases, with 10 bases between.

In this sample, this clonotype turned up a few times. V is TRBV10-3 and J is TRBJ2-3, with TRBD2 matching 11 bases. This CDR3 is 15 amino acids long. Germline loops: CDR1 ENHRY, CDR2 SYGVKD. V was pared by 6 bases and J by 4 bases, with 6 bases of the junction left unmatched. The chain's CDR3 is CAIRQGLAVPDTQYF. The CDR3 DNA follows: TGTGCCATCAGGCAGGGACTAGCGGTCCCAGATACGCAGTATTTT.

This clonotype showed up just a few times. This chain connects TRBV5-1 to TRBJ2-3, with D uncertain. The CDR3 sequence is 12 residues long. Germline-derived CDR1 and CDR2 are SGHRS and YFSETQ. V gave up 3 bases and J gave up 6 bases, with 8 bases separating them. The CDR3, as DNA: TGCGCCAGCAGCTCGGACCAGGATACGCAGTATTTT. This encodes CASSSDQDTQYF.

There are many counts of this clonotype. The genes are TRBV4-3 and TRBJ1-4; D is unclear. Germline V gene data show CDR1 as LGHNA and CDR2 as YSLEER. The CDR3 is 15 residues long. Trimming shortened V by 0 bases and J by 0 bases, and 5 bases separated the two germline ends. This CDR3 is CASSQDKTTNEKLFF. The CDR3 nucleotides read TGCGCCAGCAGCCAAGATAAAACAACTAATGAAAAACTGTTTTTT.

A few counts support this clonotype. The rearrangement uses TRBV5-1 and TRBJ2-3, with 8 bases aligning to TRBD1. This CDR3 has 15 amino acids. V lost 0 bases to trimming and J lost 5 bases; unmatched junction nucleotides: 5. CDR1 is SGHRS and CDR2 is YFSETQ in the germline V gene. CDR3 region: CASSLAIQGGDTQYF. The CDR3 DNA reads TGCGCCAGCAGCTTGGCCATACAGGGGGGAGATACGCAGTATTTT.

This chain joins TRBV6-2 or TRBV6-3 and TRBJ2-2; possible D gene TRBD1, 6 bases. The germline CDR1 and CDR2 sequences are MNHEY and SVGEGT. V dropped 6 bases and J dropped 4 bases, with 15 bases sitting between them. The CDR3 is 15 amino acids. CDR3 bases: TGTGCCAGCAGCCCCGGGACATCCATCACCGGGGAGCTGTTTTTT. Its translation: CASSPGTSITGELFF.

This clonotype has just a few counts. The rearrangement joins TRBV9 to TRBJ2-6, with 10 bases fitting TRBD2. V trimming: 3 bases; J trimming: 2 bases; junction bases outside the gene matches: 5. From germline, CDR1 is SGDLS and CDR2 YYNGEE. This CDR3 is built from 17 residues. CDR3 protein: CASSAQSGGAGANVLTF. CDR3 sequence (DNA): TGTGCCAGCAGCGCCCAAAGCGGGGGGGCTGGGGCCAACGTCCTGACTTTC.

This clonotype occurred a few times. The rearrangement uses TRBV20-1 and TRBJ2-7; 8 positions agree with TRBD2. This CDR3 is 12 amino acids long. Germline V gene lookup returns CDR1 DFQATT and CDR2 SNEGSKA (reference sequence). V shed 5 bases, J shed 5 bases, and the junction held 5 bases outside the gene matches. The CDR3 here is CSASPGGDEQYF. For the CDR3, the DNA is TGCAGTGCTTCCCCCGGGGGGGACGAGCAGTACTTC.

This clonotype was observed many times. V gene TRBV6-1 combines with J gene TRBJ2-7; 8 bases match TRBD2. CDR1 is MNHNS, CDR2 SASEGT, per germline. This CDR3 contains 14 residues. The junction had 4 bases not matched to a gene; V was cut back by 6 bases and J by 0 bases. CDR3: CASRGSGISYEQYF. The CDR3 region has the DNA TGTGCCAGCAGGGGTAGCGGGATCTCCTACGAGCAGTACTTC.

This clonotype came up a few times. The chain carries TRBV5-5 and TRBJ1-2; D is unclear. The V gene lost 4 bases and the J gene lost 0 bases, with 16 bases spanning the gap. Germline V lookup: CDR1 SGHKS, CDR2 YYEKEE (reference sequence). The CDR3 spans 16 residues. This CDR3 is CASSPSPTTSNYGYTF. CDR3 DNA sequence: TGTGCCAGCAGCCCCTCCCCCACGACATCTAACTATGGCTACACCTTC. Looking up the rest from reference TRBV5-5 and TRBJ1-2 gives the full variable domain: DAGVTQSPTHLIKTRGQQVTLRCSPISGHKSVSWYQQVLGQGPQFIFQYYEKEERGRGNFPDRFSARQFPNYSSELNVNALLLGDSALYLCASSPSPTTSNYGYTFGSGTRLTVV.

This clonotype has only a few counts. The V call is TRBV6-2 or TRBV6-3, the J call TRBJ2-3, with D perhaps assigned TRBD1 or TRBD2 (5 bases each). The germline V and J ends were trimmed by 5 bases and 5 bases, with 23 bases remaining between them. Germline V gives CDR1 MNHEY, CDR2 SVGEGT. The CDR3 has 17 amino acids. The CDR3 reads CASSQPGRRRVEDTQYF. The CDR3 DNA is TGTGCCAGCAGTCAACCGGGACGACGCCGGGTAGAAGATACGCAGTATTTT.

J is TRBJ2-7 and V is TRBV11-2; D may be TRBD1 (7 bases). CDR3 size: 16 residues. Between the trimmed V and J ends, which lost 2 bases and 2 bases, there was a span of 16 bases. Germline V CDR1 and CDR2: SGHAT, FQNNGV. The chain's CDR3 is CASSLTRTGGAYEQYF. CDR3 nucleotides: TGTGCCAGCAGCTTAACCAGGACAGGAGGGGCCTACGAGCAGTACTTC.

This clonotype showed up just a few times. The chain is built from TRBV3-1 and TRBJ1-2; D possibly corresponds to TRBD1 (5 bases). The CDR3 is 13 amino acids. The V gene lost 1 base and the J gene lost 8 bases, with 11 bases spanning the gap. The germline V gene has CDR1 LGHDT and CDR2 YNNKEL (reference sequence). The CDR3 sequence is CASSQGQGAGYTF. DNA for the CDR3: TGTGCCAGCAGCCAAGGTCAAGGGGCCGGCTACACCTTC.

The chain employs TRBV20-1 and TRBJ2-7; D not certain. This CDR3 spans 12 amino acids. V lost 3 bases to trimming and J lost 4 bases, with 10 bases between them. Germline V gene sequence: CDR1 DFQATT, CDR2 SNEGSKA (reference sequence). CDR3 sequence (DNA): TGCAGTGCTAGCAAGTTTTATTACGAGCAGTACTTC. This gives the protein CSASKFYYEQYF.

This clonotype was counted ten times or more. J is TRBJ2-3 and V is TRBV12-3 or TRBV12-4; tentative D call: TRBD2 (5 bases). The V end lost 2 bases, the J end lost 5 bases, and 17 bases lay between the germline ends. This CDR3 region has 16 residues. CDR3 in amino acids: CASSLPSQAAGDTQYF. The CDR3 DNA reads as TGTGCCAGCAGTTTACCCAGTCAGGCCGCGGGAGATACGCAGTATTTT.

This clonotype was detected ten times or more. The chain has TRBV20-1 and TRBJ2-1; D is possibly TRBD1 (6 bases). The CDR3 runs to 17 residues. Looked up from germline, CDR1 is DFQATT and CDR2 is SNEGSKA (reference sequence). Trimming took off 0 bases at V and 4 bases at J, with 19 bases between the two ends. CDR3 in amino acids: CSARDSAGVLRYNEQFF. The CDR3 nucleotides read TGCAGTGCTAGAGATTCGGCAGGGGTATTGAGGTACAATGAGCAGTTCTTC.

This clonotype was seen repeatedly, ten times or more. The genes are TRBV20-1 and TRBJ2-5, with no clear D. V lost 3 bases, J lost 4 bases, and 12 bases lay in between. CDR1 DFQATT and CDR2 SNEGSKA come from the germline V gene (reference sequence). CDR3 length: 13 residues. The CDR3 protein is CSASPVGLETQYF. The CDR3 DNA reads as TGCAGTGCTAGTCCCGTAGGCTTAGAGACCCAGTACTTC.

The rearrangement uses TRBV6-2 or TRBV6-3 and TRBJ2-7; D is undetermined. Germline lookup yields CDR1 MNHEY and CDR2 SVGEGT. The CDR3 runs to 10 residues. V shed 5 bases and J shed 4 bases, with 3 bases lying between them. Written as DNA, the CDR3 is TGTGCCAGCAGTCAATACGAGCAGTACTTC. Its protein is CASSQYEQYF.

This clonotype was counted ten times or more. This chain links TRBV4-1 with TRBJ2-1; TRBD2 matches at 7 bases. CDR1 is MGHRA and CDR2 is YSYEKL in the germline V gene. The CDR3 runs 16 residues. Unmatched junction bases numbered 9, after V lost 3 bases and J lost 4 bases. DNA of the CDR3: TGCGCCAGCAGCCAGCATCTAGCGGATAATTACAATGAGCAGTTCTTC. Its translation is CASSQHLADNYNEQFF.